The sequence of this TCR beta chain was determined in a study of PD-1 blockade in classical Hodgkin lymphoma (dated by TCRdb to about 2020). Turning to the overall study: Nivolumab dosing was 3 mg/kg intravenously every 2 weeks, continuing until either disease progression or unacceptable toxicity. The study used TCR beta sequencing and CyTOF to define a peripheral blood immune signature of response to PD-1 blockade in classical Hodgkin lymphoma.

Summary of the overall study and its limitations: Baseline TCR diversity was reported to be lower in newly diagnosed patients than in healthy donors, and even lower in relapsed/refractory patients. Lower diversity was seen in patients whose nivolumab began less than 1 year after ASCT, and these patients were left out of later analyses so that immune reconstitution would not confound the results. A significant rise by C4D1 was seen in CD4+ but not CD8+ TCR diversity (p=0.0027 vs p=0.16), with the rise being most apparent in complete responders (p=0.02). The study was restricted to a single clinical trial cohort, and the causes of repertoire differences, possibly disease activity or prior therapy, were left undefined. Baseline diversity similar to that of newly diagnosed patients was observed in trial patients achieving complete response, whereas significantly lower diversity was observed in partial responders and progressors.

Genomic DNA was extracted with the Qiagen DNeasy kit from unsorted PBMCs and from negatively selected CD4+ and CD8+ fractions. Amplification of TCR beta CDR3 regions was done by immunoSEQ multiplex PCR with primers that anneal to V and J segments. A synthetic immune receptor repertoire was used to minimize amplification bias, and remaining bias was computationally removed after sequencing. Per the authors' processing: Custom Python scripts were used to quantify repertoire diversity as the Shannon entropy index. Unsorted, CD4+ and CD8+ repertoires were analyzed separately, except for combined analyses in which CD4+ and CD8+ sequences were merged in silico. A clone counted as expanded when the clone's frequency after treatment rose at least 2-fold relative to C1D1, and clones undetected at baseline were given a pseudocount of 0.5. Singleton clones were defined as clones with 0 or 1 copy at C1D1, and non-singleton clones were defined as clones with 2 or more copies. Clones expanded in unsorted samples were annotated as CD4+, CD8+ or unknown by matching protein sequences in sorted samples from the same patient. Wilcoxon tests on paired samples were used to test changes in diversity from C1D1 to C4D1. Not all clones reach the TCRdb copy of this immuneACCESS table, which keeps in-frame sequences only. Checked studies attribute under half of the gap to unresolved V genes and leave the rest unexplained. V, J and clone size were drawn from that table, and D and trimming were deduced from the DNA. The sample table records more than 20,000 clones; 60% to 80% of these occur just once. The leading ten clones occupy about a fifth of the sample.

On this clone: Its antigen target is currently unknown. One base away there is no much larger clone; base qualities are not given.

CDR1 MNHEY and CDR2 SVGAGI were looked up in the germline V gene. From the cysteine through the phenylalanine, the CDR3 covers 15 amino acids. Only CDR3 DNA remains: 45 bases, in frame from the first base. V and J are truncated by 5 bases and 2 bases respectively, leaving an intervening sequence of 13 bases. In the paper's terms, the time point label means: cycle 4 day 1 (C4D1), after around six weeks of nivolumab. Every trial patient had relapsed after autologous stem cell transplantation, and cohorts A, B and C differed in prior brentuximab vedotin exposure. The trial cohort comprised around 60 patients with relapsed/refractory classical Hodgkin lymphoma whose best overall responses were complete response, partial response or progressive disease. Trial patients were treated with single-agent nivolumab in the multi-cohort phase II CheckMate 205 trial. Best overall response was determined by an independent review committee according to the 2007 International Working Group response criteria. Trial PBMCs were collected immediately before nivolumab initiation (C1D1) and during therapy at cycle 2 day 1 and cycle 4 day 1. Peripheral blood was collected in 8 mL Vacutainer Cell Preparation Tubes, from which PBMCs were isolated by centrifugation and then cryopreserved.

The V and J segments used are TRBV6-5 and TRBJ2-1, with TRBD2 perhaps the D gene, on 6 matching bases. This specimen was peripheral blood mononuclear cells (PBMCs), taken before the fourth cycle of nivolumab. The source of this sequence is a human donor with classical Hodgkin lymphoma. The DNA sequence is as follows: TGTGCCAGCAGTGCCGGTAGCGGACCCTACAATGAGCAGTTCTTC. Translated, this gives CASSAGSGPYNEQFF.